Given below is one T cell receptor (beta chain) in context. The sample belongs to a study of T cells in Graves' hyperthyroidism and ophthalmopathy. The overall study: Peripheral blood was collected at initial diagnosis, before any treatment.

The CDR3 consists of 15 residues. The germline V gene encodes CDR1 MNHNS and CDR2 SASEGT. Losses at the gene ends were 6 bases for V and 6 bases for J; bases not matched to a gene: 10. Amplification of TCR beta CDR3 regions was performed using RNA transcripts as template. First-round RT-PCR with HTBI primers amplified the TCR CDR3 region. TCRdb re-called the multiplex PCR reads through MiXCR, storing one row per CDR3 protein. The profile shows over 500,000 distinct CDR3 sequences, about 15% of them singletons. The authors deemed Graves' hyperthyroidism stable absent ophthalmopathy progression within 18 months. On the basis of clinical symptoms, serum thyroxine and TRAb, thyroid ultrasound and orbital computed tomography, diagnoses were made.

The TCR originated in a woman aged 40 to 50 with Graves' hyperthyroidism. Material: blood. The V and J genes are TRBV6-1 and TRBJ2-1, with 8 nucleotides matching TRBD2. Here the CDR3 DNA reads TGTGCCAGCAGGTTGCTAGCGGGTTTTAGCAATGAGCAGTTCTTC. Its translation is CASRLLAGFSNEQFF.